This TCR beta chain was profiled in a study of cytomegalovirus exposure and HLA in healthy donors. Trimming removed 3 bases at V and 0 bases at J, with 10 bases between. Looked up from germline, CDR1 is SGHRS and CDR2 is YFSETQ. CDR3 length: 15 residues. Study-wide results and limits: The availability of immune exposure information extended only to CMV serostatus.

The PCR had 60 Vbeta and 13 Jbeta primers. Repertoires were generated with immunoSEQ multiplex PCR, while TCRdb's copy carries only in-frame clones and drops some. The sample yields about 87,000 clones, 70% to 80% seen once. About this clone: As yet, its antigen is unknown.

This TCR derives from a man younger than 45 in good health and CMV-seropositive. The sequenced material came from PBMCs. The V gene is TRBV5-1, the J gene TRBJ1-3, with unresolved D. The DNA for the CDR3 is TGCGCCAGCAGCTCCTCCCAGGTCTCTGGAAACACCATATATTTT. The encoded protein is CASSSSQVSGNTIYF.